This TCR beta chain was recorded in a study of blood T cell repertoires in COVID-19. In the study overall: There were acute and convalescent COVID-19 samples, and they came from the United States, Italy and Spain. PBMCs, B-cell-depleted T cells, or T cells were the source of the cDNA or gDNA that made up the material.

Sequenced by immunoSEQ multiplex PCR; TCRdb stores in-frame clones only, minus some. Among about 190,000 clones listed, around 89% were seen once. The CDR3 has 14 residues. From germline, CDR1 is GTSNPN and CDR2 SVGIG (reference sequence). The V end was cut by 4 bases, the J end by 0 bases, with 13 bases between. Sequencing was performed on peripheral blood. The V gene is TRBV30, the J gene TRBJ2-7, with unresolved D. The source is a woman under 40 with acute or convalescent COVID-19. The CDR3 here is CAWKSGLSSYEQYF. The CDR3 DNA reads TGTGCCTGGAAAAGTGGGCTTAGCTCCTACGAGCAGTACTTC.